The sequence of this TCR beta chain was determined in a study of PD-L1 blockade in urothelial cancer. The time point: peripheral blood 6 weeks after treatment start. Every PCR was spiked with synthetic TCR analog templates. The table came from immunoSEQ multiplex PCR; TCRdb's copy has only in-frame clones and leaves some out. The sample carries around 45,000 clones, about four fifths recorded once. CDR1 is SGHRS and CDR2 is YFSETQ in the germline V gene. V lost 4 bases and J 2 bases, leaving 3 bases between the germline ends. The CDR3 loop spans 12 amino acids. Sequenced material: PBMCs, taken around atezolizumab (anti-PD-L1) treatment. The clonotype comes from a man aged 55 to 70 with urothelial cancer. The chain links TRBV5-1 to TRBJ2-2; D remains unclear. CDR3 sequence: CASSVNTGELFF. In nucleotides, the CDR3 is TGCGCCAGCAGCGTAAACACCGGGGAGCTGTTTTTT.